Below, 8 T cell receptor beta chains from the same sample are listed, as sequenced in a study of vaccination and CD4 T cells after COVID-19. As for treatment: roughly ten-day PBMC culture with coronavirus spike peptide pools or control peptides (ViraFEST assay). Antigens for these TCRs are unknown. Sequenced with the Oncomine TCR Beta short-read assay was DNA taken from cultured CD4+ T cells. From the PCR reads, TCRdb called clonotypes with MiXCR, one entry per CDR3 protein. The sample lists under 20,000 distinct CDR3 sequences, 20% to 25% occurring once. The sequencing sample was made of cultured CD4+ T cells from blood. The origin of the receptors is a human donor with COVID-19.

As DNA, the CDR3 is TGTGCCAGTTCCTTTCGGGACGGCGCTAACTATGGCTACACCTTC. This codes for CASSFRDGANYGYTF. The rearrangement joins TRBV19 to TRBJ1-2; D possibly corresponds to TRBD1 (5 bases). Germline CDR1 reads LNHDA; CDR2 reads SQIVND (reference sequence). The CDR3 is made up of 15 amino acids. The V and J ends lost 8 bases and 0 bases respectively, with 16 bases between them.

The genes are TRBV11-2 and TRBJ1-3; the match to TRBD1 covers 7 bases. The CDR3 is 16 amino acids. The junction had 8 bases not matched to a gene; V was cut back by 3 bases and J by 3 bases. CDR1 SGHAT and CDR2 FQNNGV come from the germline V gene. As DNA, the CDR3 is TGTGCCAGCAGCTTGGCCCGCTGGACAGGTGGAAACACCATATATTTT. Protein product: CASSLARWTGGNTIYF. Full variable domain (outside the CDR3, taken from reference TRBV11-2 and TRBJ1-3): EAGVAQSPRYKIIEKRQSVAFWCNPISGHATLYWYQQILGQGPKLLIQFQNNGVVDDSQLPKDRFSAERLKGVDSTLKIQPAKLEDSAVYLCASSLARWTGGNTIYFGEGSWLTVV.

A note on this clonotype: At one of its ends the junction is not consistent with the germline gene, which may arise from a read error. V gene TRBV20-1 combines with J gene TRBJ2-5; 9 bases map to TRBD2. The CDR3 covers 17 residues. Germline V gene sequence: CDR1 DFQATT, CDR2 SNEGSKA (reference sequence). The CDR3 bases are TGCAGTGTTACCCCGGTAGCGGGGGCCCATCCCCAAGAGACCCAGCACTTC. Its protein is CSVTPVAGAHPQETQHF.

This clonotype turned up a few times. This chain joins TRBV7-3 and TRBJ2-7, with D perhaps TRBD2 (5 bases). The CDR3 sequence is 19 residues long. The germline V gene encodes CDR1 SGHTA and CDR2 FQGTGA. Trimming cost V 1 base and J 3 bases, with 25 bases left between them. The CDR3 DNA sequence: TGTGCCAGCAGCTTAAAGGTAGGGCAGTCCTCGCAGGAGGACTACGAGCAGTACTTC. It is translated as CASSLKVGQSSQEDYEQYF.

This clonotype was picked up a small number of times. The chain uses TRBV20-1 and TRBJ2-5; 7 bases match TRBD2. This CDR3 is built from 13 residues. Germline CDR1 is DFQATT and CDR2 is SNEGSKA (reference sequence). J lost 3 bases, V lost 3 bases, and 4 bases had no gene match. The CDR3 DNA sequence: TGCAGTGCTAGCCGGGGGGAGGAAGAGACCCAGTACTTC. It translates to CSASRGEEETQYF.

This clonotype has a handful of counts. The chain carries TRBV11-2 and TRBJ1-1; TRBD1 is a possible D gene (6 bases). Trimming shortened V by 1 base and J by 1 base, and 13 bases separated the two germline ends. This CDR3 is 16 amino acids long. Germline-derived CDR1 and CDR2 are SGHAT and FQNNGV. The CDR3 region has the DNA TGTGCCAGCAGCTTAGGGGCTGGAGGGGGGAACACTGAAGCTTTCTTT. Protein product: CASSLGAGGGNTEAFF.

With regard to this clonotype: One junction end disagrees with the germline gene, perhaps due to a read error. The chain links TRBV7-2 to TRBJ2-6, with TRBD1 matching 10 bases. The CDR3 loop spans 19 amino acids. CDR1 SGHTA and CDR2 FQGNSA come from the germline V gene. CDR3 in amino acids: CASSLYVFGQGGGASVLTF. In DNA, the CDR3 is TGTGCCAGCAGCTTATACGTTTTCGGACAGGGGGGGGGGGCCAGCGTCCTGACTTTC.

This clonotype was seen more than once but under ten times. The chain has TRBV12-3 or TRBV12-4 and TRBJ2-7; D is perhaps TRBD1 (5 bases). Trimming took off 5 bases at V and 6 bases at J, with 20 bases between the two ends. The CDR3 contains 15 residues. In DNA form, the CDR3 reads TGTGCCAGCAGTGATAAGTGGGGCCACTCCGTCGAGCAGTACTTC. It codes for CASSDKWGHSVEQYF.